These 27 T cell receptor beta chains share one sample of origin, sequenced in a study of blood T cell repertoires in COVID-19. Measured with immunoSEQ multiplex PCR; TCRdb has only the in-frame clones, and not every one. Altogether around 180,000 clones are present, roughly 81% being singletons, with the ten largest covering roughly 10%. Source material: peripheral blood. The source is a woman of 80 years or more with COVID-19, enrolled during active disease.

The rearrangement joins TRBV7-8 to TRBJ1-2; TRBD1 agrees at 9 bases. Germline CDR1 SGHVS, CDR2 FQNEAQ. This CDR3 contains 14 residues. Trimming took 3 bases from V and 8 from J; bases not matched to a gene: 7. CDR3 sequence reads: CASSFPGTGSGYTF. In DNA, the CDR3 is TGTGCCAGCAGCTTCCCCGGGACAGGGAGCGGCTACACCTTC. Combining the CDR3 with reference TRBV7-8 and TRBJ1-2 gives the whole variable domain GAGVSQSPRYKVAKRGQDVALRCDPISGHVSLFWYQQALGQGPEFLTYFQNEAQLDKSGLPSDRFFAERPEGSVSTLKIQRTQQEDSAVYLCASSFPGTGSGYTFGSGTRLTVV.

J is TRBJ2-3 and V is TRBV27; 15 bases agree with TRBD2. The trim removed 4 bases at V and 0 bases at J, leaving 8 bases unmatched. The CDR3 has 19 amino acids. CDR1 is MNHEY, CDR2 SMNVEV, per germline (reference sequence). In nucleotides, the CDR3 is TGTGCCAGCAGTTCGATTCGGACTAGCGGGGGGGGTAGCACAGATACGCAGTATTTT. This encodes CASSSIRTSGGGSTDTQYF.

The chain carries TRBV5-6 and TRBJ1-1, with 8 nucleotides matching TRBD1. The CDR3 runs to 14 residues. In germline, CDR1 is SGHDT, CDR2 YYEEEE. The J segment lost 5 bases and the V segment lost 0 bases, leaving 3 bases of the junction unmatched. The DNA of the CDR3 is TGTGCCAGCAGCTTGGGGACAGGGCAAACTGAAGCTTTCTTT. The encoded protein is CASSLGTGQTEAFF.

This clone was observed a single time. The chain couples TRBV13 to TRBJ1-2, with D perhaps TRBD1 (6 bases). Germline values: CDR1 PRHDT, CDR2 FYEKMQ (reference sequence). CDR3 length: 17 residues. V shed 0 bases and J shed 4 bases, with 18 bases lying between them. DNA for the CDR3: TGTGCCAGCAGCTTAGGAGAGCCCTACAGGGATTCCTATGGCTACACCTTC. Amino acid sequence: CASSLGEPYRDSYGYTF. The variable domain in full, completed from reference TRBV13 and TRBJ1-2, reads AAGVIQSPRHLIKEKRETATLKCYPIPRHDTVYWYQQGPGQDPQFLISFYEKMQSDKGSIPDRFSAQQFSDYHSELNMSSLELGDSALYFCASSLGEPYRDSYGYTFGSGTRLTVV.

The chain uses TRBV7-9 and TRBJ2-1, with D uncertain. CDR1 and CDR2 (germline): SEHNR, FQNEAQ (reference sequence). The CDR3 loop spans 12 amino acids. The ends were cut back, 0 bases at V and 7 bases at J, with 4 bases in the middle. In DNA, the CDR3 is TGTGCCAGCAGCTTAGCCTTTAATGAGCAGTTCTTC. Protein product: CASSLAFNEQFF.

The chain links TRBV6-5 to TRBJ2-3, with 14 bases identical to TRBD2. With V trimmed by 8 bases and J by 4 bases, 2 bases remained unmatched. CDR1 is MNHEY, CDR2 SVGAGI, per germline. CDR3 length: 14 amino acids. CDR3 nucleotides: TGTGCCAGCGGGACTAGCGGGGGTGCAGATACGCAGTATTTT. Its translation is CASGTSGGADTQYF.

The genes are TRBV30 and TRBJ2-6; 7 nucleotides line up with TRBD1. This CDR3 has 14 residues. Germline CDR1 is GTSNPN and CDR2 is SVGIG (reference sequence). After removal of 5 bases from V and 2 bases from J, the junction contained 3 bases not matched to a gene. In nucleotides, the CDR3 is TGTGCCTGGGAAACAGGGGCTGGGGCCAACGTCCTGACTTTC. This encodes CAWETGAGANVLTF.

This clone was seen only a few times. The chain has TRBV7-9 and TRBJ2-5, with 10 bases matching TRBD1. Germline CDR1 reads SEHNR; CDR2 reads FQNEAQ (reference sequence). The CDR3 has 15 amino acids. V was clipped by 3 bases and J by 5 bases; unmatched bases: 6. The CDR3 nucleotides are TGTGCCAGCAGCTTGGGGGACAGGGGAACGGAGACCCAGTACTTC. Its translation: CASSLGDRGTETQYF.

This clone was seen a single time. The CDR3 loop is CASSPDLAGRTDTQYF. CDR3 coding DNA: TGTGCCAGCTCACCAGATTTAGCGGGGCGTACAGATACGCAGTATTTT. V usage is TRBV18 and J usage is TRBJ2-3, with 8 nucleotides matching TRBD2. Germline CDR1 reads KGHSH; CDR2 reads LQKENI. The CDR3 is 16 residues long. J was trimmed by 3 bases and V by 2 bases; bases with no gene match: 7.

This chain connects TRBV6-6 to TRBJ2-5, with 8 nucleotides matching TRBD1. J lost 4 bases, V lost 4 bases, and 2 bases had no gene match. The CDR3 is made up of 13 amino acids. Germline V lookup: CDR1 MNHNY, CDR2 SVGAGI (reference sequence). The CDR3 is CASSFGQGETQYF. The CDR3 bases are TGTGCCAGCAGTTTCGGACAGGGAGAGACCCAGTACTTC.

The chain employs TRBV7-9 and TRBJ2-6; no definite D call. The CDR3 runs 15 residues. Germline loops: CDR1 SEHNR, CDR2 FQNEAQ (reference sequence). Trimming stripped 1 base from V and 0 bases from J, with 4 bases between. This chain's CDR3 is CASSLDSSGANVLTF. As DNA, the CDR3 is TGTGCCAGCAGCTTAGACAGCTCTGGGGCCAACGTCCTGACTTTC.

V gene TRBV29-1 combines with J gene TRBJ1-2; TRBD1 aligns across 10 bases. Germline V CDR1 and CDR2: SQVTM, ANQGSEA. With 0 bases clipped from V and 6 bases from J, the junction kept 7 bases outside the gene matches. The CDR3 is made up of 15 amino acids. The CDR3 sequence is CSVEDADRGRDGYTF. The DNA of the CDR3 is TGCAGCGTTGAAGACGCGGACAGGGGGAGGGATGGCTACACCTTC. The entire variable domain, with the rest obtained from reference TRBV29-1 and TRBJ1-2, is as follows: SAVISQKPSRDICQRGTSLTIQCQVDSQVTMMFWYRQQPGQSLTLIATANQGSEATYESGFVIDKFPISRPNLTFSTLTVSNMSPEDSSIYLCSVEDADRGRDGYTFGSGTRLTVV.

This clone was recorded a few times. V usage is TRBV29-1 and J usage is TRBJ1-2; 8 bases are a match to TRBD1. Trimming at V came to 7 bases and at J to 3 bases, leaving 7 bases not matched to a gene. Germline CDR1 SQVTM, CDR2 ANQGSEA. This CDR3 has 13 amino acids. The CDR3 nucleotides read TGCAGCGCCGCAGGGGGCGAGGACTATGGCTACACCTTC. Translating it yields CSAAGGEDYGYTF.

As for this clone: Different DNA sequences within this sample yield the same CDR3. This sequence joins TRBV28 and TRBJ1-2; no clear D. Between the trimmed V and J ends, which lost 3 bases and 3 bases, there was a span of 5 bases. CDR3 length: 12 amino acids. The germline gives CDR1 MDHEN, CDR2 SYDVKM. The CDR3: CASSFRDYGYTF. In nucleotides, the CDR3 is TGTGCCAGCAGTTTTCGAGACTATGGCTACACCTTC.

The chain carries TRBV11-3 and TRBJ2-6, with TRBD2 matching 7 bases. Trimming at V came to 1 base and at J to 4 bases, leaving 10 bases not matched to a gene. This CDR3 is built from 18 residues. The germline V gene has CDR1 SGHNT and CDR2 YENEEA. CDR3 protein: CASSLGPQGGVGANVLTF. The CDR3 DNA follows: TGTGCCAGCAGCTTAGGTCCCCAGGGAGGGGTCGGGGCCAACGTCCTGACTTTC.

This clone occurred once. The V call is TRBV13, the J call TRBJ2-7; D perhaps matches TRBD2 (6 bases). The V gene lost 5 bases and the J gene lost 0 bases, with 20 bases spanning the gap. The CDR3 totals 17 residues. From germline, CDR1 is PRHDT and CDR2 FYEKMQ (reference sequence). The CDR3 DNA is TGTGCCAGCAGCCCCCGGGGATTGGGAGGCTTCTCCTACGAGCAGTACTTC. Encoded protein: CASSPRGLGGFSYEQYF.

V gene TRBV29-1 combines with J gene TRBJ2-5, with D possibly TRBD2 on 6 matching bases. The CDR3 contains 12 residues. CDR1 SQVTM and CDR2 ANQGSEA come from the germline V gene. V was clipped by 6 bases and J by 9 bases, with 17 bases between them. CDR3 sequence reads: CSVEGGWGAQYF. The CDR3 DNA reads as TGCAGCGTAGAGGGTGGGTGGGGGGCCCAGTACTTC. Supplemented by reference TRBV29-1 and TRBJ2-5, the full variable domain reads SAVISQKPSRDICQRGTSLTIQCQVDSQVTMMFWYRQQPGQSLTLIATANQGSEATYESGFVIDKFPISRPNLTFSTLTVSNMSPEDSSIYLCSVEGGWGAQYFGPGTRLLVL.

The V and J genes are TRBV27 and TRBJ2-2, with TRBD2 matching 7 bases. CDR1 and CDR2 (germline): MNHEY, SMNVEV (reference sequence). With V trimmed by 7 bases and J by 0 bases, 20 bases remained unmatched. CDR3 length: 20 amino acids. Here the CDR3 reads CASTKIWLADTGANTGELFF. Written as DNA, the CDR3 is TGTGCCAGCACCAAAATCTGGCTAGCGGATACCGGGGCGAACACCGGGGAGCTGTTTTTT.

This clone occurred once. The rearrangement uses TRBV2 and TRBJ2-1; the D gene is possibly TRBD1 (6 bases). CDR1 is SNHLY and CDR2 is FYNNEI in the germline V gene. The length of the CDR3 is 14 residues. V lost 5 bases, J lost 3 bases, and 11 bases lay in between. In DNA form, the CDR3 reads TGTGCCAGCAGTCCGACAGGTTACTACAATGAGCAGTTCTTC. Its protein is CASSPTGYYNEQFF. The full variable domain, in which reference TRBV2 and TRBJ2-1 provide the parts outside the CDR3, is EPEVTQTPSHQVTQMGQEVILRCVPISNHLYFYWYRQILGQKVEFLVSFYNNEISEKSEIFDDQFSVERPDGSNFTLKIRSTKLEDSAMYFCASSPTGYYNEQFFGPGTRLTVL.

The gene calls are TRBV9 and TRBJ2-1; 11 nucleotides agree with TRBD2. The V segment lost 0 bases and the J segment 7 bases; nucleotides outside the gene matches: 6. Germline loops: CDR1 SGDLS, CDR2 YYNGEE. The CDR3 is made up of 16 amino acids. The CDR3 region is CASSVVSGGALNEQFF. As DNA, the CDR3 is TGTGCCAGCAGCGTAGTTAGCGGGGGGGCCCTTAATGAGCAGTTCTTC.

The gene calls are TRBV11-3 and TRBJ2-2, with 8 bases aligning to TRBD1. V shed 4 bases, J shed 11 bases, and the junction held 6 bases outside the gene matches. This CDR3 region has 13 residues. Germline CDR1 SGHNT, CDR2 YENEEA. In DNA, the CDR3 is TGTGCCAGCAGCTCATGGGACAGGAACGAGCTGTTTTTT. Encoded protein: CASSSWDRNELFF.

The chain uses TRBV6-5 and TRBJ1-2; D is perhaps TRBD1 (5 bases). Germline values: CDR1 MNHEY, CDR2 SVGAGI. V lost 0 bases and J lost 4, with 12 bases in between. CDR3 length: 15 amino acids. The CDR3 protein is CASSYSSSTVYGYTF. CDR3 nucleotides: TGTGCCAGCAGTTACTCGAGTTCGACAGTCTATGGCTACACCTTC.

The genes are TRBV7-2 and TRBJ2-2; TRBD2 aligns across 11 bases. Germline CDR1 and CDR2: SGHTA and FQGNSA. V gave up 2 bases and J gave up 6 bases; unmatched junction bases: 8. The CDR3 has 17 amino acids. The CDR3 DNA is TGTGCCAGCAGCTTAAGGTGGCTAGCGGGGGGACCCGGGGAGCTGTTTTTT. This codes for CASSLRWLAGGPGELFF.

The chain carries TRBV29-1 and TRBJ2-2; the match to TRBD1 covers 9 bases. Germline assignment: CDR1 SQVTM and CDR2 ANQGSEA. The J segment lost 2 bases and the V segment lost 7 bases, leaving 8 bases of the junction unmatched. This CDR3 has 15 amino acids. CDR3: CSARGDRENTGELFF. CDR3 nucleotides: TGCAGCGCCCGAGGGGACAGGGAAAACACCGGGGAGCTGTTTTTT.

This chain links TRBV16 with TRBJ2-7; 8 bases agree with TRBD1. The V and J ends lost 3 bases and 7 bases, in that order; junction bases with no gene match: 8. Germline V lookup: CDR1 KGHSY, CDR2 FQNENV. The CDR3 is 14 residues long. The CDR3 spells CASSQFQGAGEQYF. In nucleotides, the CDR3 is TGTGCCAGCAGCCAGTTCCAGGGGGCTGGGGAGCAGTACTTC. The full variable domain, rest sourced from reference TRBV16 and TRBJ2-7, is GEEVAQTPKHLVRGEGQKAKLYCAPIKGHSYVFWYQQVLKNEFKFLISFQNENVFDETGMPKERFSAKCLPNSPCSLEIQATKLEDSAVYFCASSQFQGAGEQYFGPGTRLTVT.

This chain joins TRBV9 and TRBJ2-1; 10 bases fit TRBD1. V shed 0 bases, J shed 8 bases, and the junction held 2 bases outside the gene matches. Germline CDR1 is SGDLS and CDR2 is YYNGEE. The CDR3 consists of 14 residues. The CDR3 region is CASSVGTGGDEQFF. CDR3 in DNA: TGTGCCAGCAGCGTAGGGACAGGGGGGGATGAGCAGTTCTTC.

V is TRBV7-9 and J is TRBJ2-2; 7 bases agree with TRBD2. This CDR3 has 16 amino acids. Germline-derived CDR1 and CDR2 are SEHNR and FQNEAQ (reference sequence). V dropped 5 bases and J dropped 1; count of bases not matched to a gene: 7. DNA for the CDR3: TGTGCCAGCAGCCCCAACCGGGGGGAGAACACCGGGGAGCTGTTTTTT. Protein sequence: CASSPNRGENTGELFF.